A selection of T cell receptor beta chains follows, all from one sample in a study of blood T cell repertoires in COVID-19. Libraries were prepared by immunoSEQ multiplex PCR; TCRdb keeps only in-frame clonotypes and omits some of them. The sample shows more than 55,000 clones, roughly 80% of them seen only once. The sample consisted of peripheral blood. The receptors here all came from a woman aged 45-65 years with active or convalescent COVID-19. The conserved cysteine and the conserved F or W are not part of the CDR3 here. Fields, in order: J gene, CDR3 length, D gene, V gene, CDR3 protein. The D gene is left open where the match is weak.

TRBJ2-1 | 15 | TRBD2 | TRBV5-4 | ASSRKPGLGGFNEQF
TRBJ1-1 | 10 | . | TRBV25-1 | ASSSVNTEAF
TRBJ1-2 | 14 | . | TRBV5-1 | ASSLGTADGSYGYT
TRBJ1-2 | 11 | TRBD1 | TRBV5-1 | ASSLETGDGYT
TRBJ1-5 | 16 | TRBD1 | TRBV7-8 | ASSLRQGAVYSNQPQH
TRBJ2-4 | 11 | . | TRBV7-9 | ASSLAGADIQY
TRBJ2-7 | 14 | TRBD1 | TRBV11-2 | ASSSISGQYSYEQY
TRBJ2-3 | 12 | TRBD2 | TRBV27 | ASQSGRWVDTQY
TRBJ2-3 | 12 | TRBD2 | TRBV25-1 | ASSDAGASDTQY
TRBJ2-7 | 12 | . | TRBV19 | ASRRGPGSYEQY
TRBJ1-2 | 10 | . | TRBV6-5 | ASSPDTYGYT
TRBJ1-1 | 12 | TRBD1 | TRBV7-2 | ASSPRQGAGEAF
TRBJ1-2 | 13 | . | TRBV9 | ASSVGGVVNYGYT
TRBJ1-1 | 15 | . | TRBV5-6 | ASSFWASQFLNTEAF
TRBJ2-2 | 15 | . | TRBV6-2/TRBV6-3 | ASSYLIGGANTGELF
TRBJ1-2 | 12 | TRBD1 | TRBV6-5 | ASSYSDRGWGYT
TRBJ2-4 | 10 | . | TRBV7-2 | ASSLQGDIQY
TRBJ2-1 | 14 | TRBD2 | TRBV29-1 | SVRGLAGKLRNEQF
TRBJ2-2 | 12 | . | TRBV5-1 | ASRWVSGTGELF
TRBJ1-2 | 14 | . | TRBV11-2 | ASSLEGPQDLYGYT
TRBJ1-1 | 14 | . | TRBV5-1 | ASSLTGRTAPGEAF
TRBJ2-7 | 11 | . | TRBV30 | AWSEGGSYEQY
TRBJ1-2 | 11 | TRBD1 | TRBV5-5 | ASTGQGFVGYT
TRBJ1-2 | 11 | TRBD1 | TRBV25-1 | ASSLGTGDGYT
TRBJ2-1 | 15 | TRBD2 | TRBV5-6 | ASRLDSLAGGRGEQF
TRBJ1-2 | 14 | . | TRBV9 | ASSEPQGLLNYGYT
TRBJ2-1 | 15 | . | TRBV15 | ATSRALRTDSYNEQF
TRBJ2-5 | 14 | TRBD1 | TRBV27 | ASSDRDARQGETQY
TRBJ1-1 | 11 | . | TRBV7-8 | ASSLKGNGEAF
TRBJ2-3 | 13 | . | TRBV27 | ASSLSTASTDTQY
TRBJ1-6 | 11 | . | TRBV6-6 | AEGRAGNSPLH
TRBJ2-5 | 16 | TRBD2 | TRBV4-2 | ASRPLAGGRVDQETQY
TRBJ1-2 | 15 | TRBD1 | TRBV7-9 | ASSLALLGQGNYGYT
TRBJ1-4 | 12 | . | TRBV27 | ASSLGSPNEKLF
TRBJ2-1 | 13 | . | TRBV21-1 | ASSKWRGGNNEQF